The TCR beta chain under discussion was sequenced for a study of T cells in Graves' hyperthyroidism and ophthalmopathy. This clonotype occurred a few times. RNA transcripts provided the source from which TCR beta CDR3 regions were amplified. First-round RT-PCR of the TCR CDR3 relied on the HTBI primer set. TCRdb redid the calling of the multiplex PCR reads with MiXCR, one entry per CDR3 protein. The sample consists of around 540,000 distinct CDR3 sequences, 16% of them appearing once. CDR3 length: 15 residues. Germline loops: CDR1 LNHDA, CDR2 SQIVND (reference sequence). V was pared by 5 bases and J by 8 bases, with 10 bases of the junction left unmatched.

The genes are TRBV19 and TRBJ2-1; the match to TRBD1 covers 9 bases. Sequences were obtained from blood. The clonotype comes from a woman in her 30s with Graves' ophthalmopathy. The CDR3 coding sequence is TGTGCCAGTAGTCTCACAGGGGGCCTGGGCGATGAGCAGTTCTTC. It specifies CASSLTGGLGDEQFF. Filled out from reference TRBV19 and TRBJ2-1, the complete variable domain reads DGGITQSPKYLFRKEGQNVTLSCEQNLNHDAMYWYRQDPGQGLRLIYYSQIVNDFQKGDIAEGYSVSREKKESFPLTVTSAQKNPTAFYLCASSLTGGLGDEQFFGPGTRLTVL.